The TCR beta chain described here comes from a study of response to subunit inactivated influenza vaccine (dated by TCRdb to 2016 to 2018). Regarding the complete study: Deep quantitative profiling of the T cell receptor repertoire was used in the study to follow responses to a trivalent subunit inactivated influenza vaccine.

The CDR3 measures 13 amino acids from cysteine to phenylalanine. The retained sequence is limited to the CDR3, 39 bases, with the frame set at the first base. V sheds 2 bases and J sheds 5 bases, leaving 10 bases between their ends. Reading the germline V gene gives CDR1 SGHRS and CDR2 YFSETQ. In regard to this clonotype: The antigen it binds to is not known. No qualities accompany the bases; no much larger clone lies one base away.

The investigation overall reported the following: The authors suggested that each seasonal influenza vaccination may recruit only a limited number of new T cells.

Preparation of the library involved RT-PCR. The sample was run on an Illumina HiSeq 2500. TCRdb passed the public sequencing reads through fastp at Q25 and MiXCR, retaining productive beta sequences. Every entry covers one CDR3 protein and lists the most common genes and DNA from its rows. The sample yields about 650,000 distinct CDR3 sequences; roughly 14% were counted once. Approximately 10% of the sample comes from the top ten. The clonotype comes from a middle-aged man who received an inactivated influenza vaccine. Donor details come from another sample of the same person, matched by shared clones. The chain is assembled from TRBV5-1 and TRBJ2-5, with the D segment identity uncertain. The specimen comprised PBMCs from blood, sampled roughly 12 days after vaccination. The DNA sequence follows: TGCGCCAGCAGCTTTAATAGTAGGGAGACCCAGTACTTC. Its protein is CASSFNSRETQYF.